Listed below are T cell receptor beta chains from one sample, sequenced in a study of blood T cell repertoires in COVID-19. Only in-frame clones appear in the TCRdb table, and some are missing; sequencing was by immunoSEQ multiplex PCR. The sample carries over 200,000 clones, 80% to 90% recorded once. Sequenced: peripheral blood. Receptors originate from a man aged 35 to 55 with acute or convalescent COVID-19. Both conserved end residues are part of each CDR3. D genes are given only for firm matches. Size values are once, few and many counts, or a class for expanded clones, and some rows have none.

V	J	size	D	DNA	CDR3
TRBV6-2/TRBV6-3	TRBJ2-7	.	TRBD1	TGTGCCAGCAGTTACTCGGACAGGGGTTACGAGCAGTACTTC	CASSYSDRGYEQYF
TRBV27	TRBJ2-1	.	.	TGTGCCAGCAGTTTAACCCCCACAGGGTTCGCCTACAATGAGCAGTTCTTC	CASSLTPTGFAYNEQFF
TRBV18	TRBJ1-3	.	.	TGTGCCAGCTCCGGGGACATATCTGGAAACACCATATATTTT	CASSGDISGNTIYF
TRBV20-1	TRBJ2-1	.	.	TGCAGTGCTAGGGCAGGTCGGTTCTTC	CSARAGRFF
TRBV19	TRBJ2-7	.	TRBD1	TGTGCCAGTAGGAGCCCGGGACAGGGGGGAGGCTACGAGCAGTACTTC	CASRSPGQGGGYEQYF
TRBV30	TRBJ2-7	.	.	TGTGCCTGGAACAGAGCCTACGAGCAGTACTTC	CAWNRAYEQYF
TRBV28	TRBJ2-4	.	TRBD2	TGTGCCAGCAGTTCCTCGGGACTAGCGGGAAGGGACATTCAGTACTTC	CASSSSGLAGRDIQYF
TRBV29-1	TRBJ1-1	.	.	TGCAGCGTTGAATCTACTGAAGCTTTCTTT	CSVESTEAFF
TRBV5-1	TRBJ1-1	.	.	TGCGCCAGCAGCTCGGGACTCACAAACACTGAAGCTTTCTTT	CASSSGLTNTEAFF
TRBV19	TRBJ1-2	.	.	TGTGCCAGTAGTCCCGACACTCTCTATGGCTACACCTTC	CASSPDTLYGYTF
TRBV3-1/TRBV3-2	TRBJ2-7	few	.	TGTGCCAGCAGCCAAGATCTGGGTGGGTCCGCGGGCGAGCAGTACTTC	CASSQDLGGSAGEQYF
TRBV3-1/TRBV3-2	TRBJ1-4	.	.	TGTGCCAGCAGCCAAGCGGACTTGGGGGAAAAACTGTTTTTT	CASSQADLGEKLFF
TRBV4-3	TRBJ2-7	.	.	TGCGCCAGCAGCCAAACGGACAAAGGGACCTACGAGCAGTACTTC	CASSQTDKGTYEQYF
TRBV6-6	TRBJ2-7	.	.	TGTGCCAGCCAATCCCTAGCCTCCTACGAGCAGTACTTC	CASQSLASYEQYF
TRBV3-1/TRBV3-2	TRBJ2-1	.	.	TGTGCCAGCAGTTTCGAACGGGTTTCCTACAATGAGCAGTTCTTC	CASSFERVSYNEQFF
TRBV20-1	TRBJ2-7	.	.	TGCAGTGCTTCTAGGGGAGAGCAGTACTTC	CSASRGEQYF
TRBV9	TRBJ2-7	.	.	TGTGCCAGCAGCGAGTCGGGAACCTCCTACGAGCAGTACTTC	CASSESGTSYEQYF
TRBV5-1	TRBJ2-7	.	.	TGCGCCAGCAGCTTCGGGTACCCCTACGAGCAGTACTTC	CASSFGYPYEQYF
TRBV5-1	TRBJ2-2	.	.	TGCGCCAGCAGCCCGCAACAGGCCCTGAACACCGGGGAGCTGTTTTTT	CASSPQQALNTGELFF
TRBV7-9	TRBJ1-1	few	.	TGTGCCAGCAGCCTCGGAGGAATGAACACTGAAGCTTTCTTT	CASSLGGMNTEAFF
TRBV5-1	TRBJ2-3	.	.	TGCGCCAGCAGCGCGGGACAGCAACTCACAGATACGCAGTATTTT	CASSAGQQLTDTQYF
TRBV3-1/TRBV3-2	TRBJ2-3	.	TRBD2	TGTGCCAGCAGCCAAGGGCCTAGCGGGGGGGGTACAGATACGCAGTATTTT	CASSQGPSGGGTDTQYF
TRBV19	TRBJ2-1	.	TRBD2	TGTGCCAGTAGTATACGTCTTGCGGGAGGGTTCTACAATGAGCAGTTCTTC	CASSIRLAGGFYNEQFF
TRBV7-9	TRBJ2-7	.	TRBD1	TGTGCCAGCAGCTCAACGGACAGGAGCTCCTACGAGCAGTACTTC	CASSSTDRSSYEQYF
TRBV23-1	TRBJ2-1	.	TRBD2	TGCGCCAGCAGTCGATTGCGGGGGGGCCGTAAGCAGTTCTTC	CASSRLRGGRKQFF